The 25 T cell receptor beta chains listed next were all sequenced from one sample in a study of cytomegalovirus exposure and HLA in healthy donors. Vbeta (60) and Jbeta (13) primers were used in the PCR. Using immunoSEQ multiplex PCR, the repertoire was profiled, and TCRdb retains in-frame clones only, with some absent. Of roughly 180,000 clones in the sample, 80% to 85% are singletons; the top ten hold approximately 0.26%. Sequenced: PBMCs. The receptors derive from a boy younger than 18 in good health and CMV-seronegative.

This clone was seen a handful of times. The same CDR3 can be traced to other DNA sequences in this sample. The chain employs TRBV10-3 and TRBJ1-2; perhaps TRBD1 as D (6 bases). The germline V gene encodes CDR1 ENHRY and CDR2 SYGVKD. The CDR3 has 13 amino acids. The V and J ends lost 2 bases and 6 bases respectively, with 10 bases between them. CDR3: CAISETGMNGYTF. CDR3 nucleotide sequence: TGTGCCATCAGTGAGACAGGGATGAATGGCTACACCTTC.

This chain joins TRBV30 and TRBJ2-5, with 14 bases lining up with TRBD2. Germline V lookup: CDR1 GTSNPN, CDR2 SVGIG (reference sequence). The CDR3 is 17 amino acids. The V gene end was trimmed by 2 bases and the J gene end by 4 bases; junction bases not matched to a gene: 9. In DNA, the CDR3 is TGTGCCTGGAGTTTGCCAAGACTAGCGGGGGGGCGAGAGACCCAGTACTTC. Encoded protein: CAWSLPRLAGGRETQYF.

This clone was seen more than once but under ten times. The chain links TRBV6-6 to TRBJ2-5, with D perhaps matching TRBD1 (6 bases). CDR1 and CDR2 (germline): MNHNY, SVGAGI (reference sequence). Trimming removed 6 bases at V and 2 bases at J, with 7 bases between. This CDR3 is 12 amino acids long. The CDR3, as DNA: TGTGCCAGCAGAAGGGGGCAAGAGACCCAGTACTTC. It is translated as CASRRGQETQYF.

This clone was seen a single time. V usage is TRBV6-4 and J usage is TRBJ2-3, with 9 bases aligning to TRBD2. With 3 bases clipped from V and 2 bases from J, the junction kept 3 bases outside the gene matches. Germline assignment: CDR1 MRHNA and CDR2 SNTAGT. There are 15 residues in the CDR3. The CDR3 reads CASSEGGGATDTQYF. CDR3 in DNA: TGTGCCAGCAGTGAGGGCGGGGGGGCCACAGATACGCAGTATTTT.

The V call is TRBV5-1, the J call TRBJ1-4; 7 bases agree with TRBD1. CDR1 is SGHRS and CDR2 is YFSETQ in the germline V gene. The CDR3 spans 15 residues. V was clipped by 4 bases and J by 1 base; unmatched bases: 4. The CDR3 loop reads CASSRRQGTNEKLFF. As DNA, the CDR3 is TGCGCCAGCAGCAGGCGACAGGGAACTAATGAAAAACTGTTTTTT.

Concerning this clone itself: An end of the junction does not agree with germline; a read error may underlie this. The CDR3 here is CVSSSATPGLAGLRLYNEQFF. CDR3 coding DNA: TGTGTCAGCAGCTCCGCAACACCGGGACTAGCGGGGCTCCGCCTCTACAATGAGCAGTTCTTC. The chain links TRBV13 to TRBJ2-1; 13 nucleotides line up with TRBD2. Per germline, CDR1 PRHDT and CDR2 FYEKMQ (reference sequence). The CDR3 extends over 21 amino acids.

The chain has TRBV28 and TRBJ1-2, with unresolved D. V dropped 1 base and J dropped 5 bases, with 17 bases sitting between them. Germline V gene lookup returns CDR1 MDHEN and CDR2 SYDVKM. The CDR3 consists of 16 residues. The CDR3, as DNA: TGTGCCAGCAGTTTATCAGTGGTCGTTATTTCTTATGGCTACACCTTC. It encodes CASSLSVVVISYGYTF.

The V and J genes are TRBV9 and TRBJ2-7, with 9 bases identical to TRBD2. The CDR3 runs to 14 residues. CDR1 is SGDLS, CDR2 YYNGEE, per germline. V gave up 3 bases and J gave up 2 bases; unmatched junction bases: 3. The CDR3 here is CASSGSGSTYEQYF. CDR3 DNA: TGTGCCAGCAGCGGTAGCGGGAGCACCTACGAGCAGTACTTC.

The chain combines TRBV7-3 with TRBJ1-1; 7 nucleotides line up with TRBD1. CDR1 is SGHTA, CDR2 FQGTGA, per germline. The CDR3 is 13 residues long. The trim removed 5 bases at V and 4 bases at J, leaving 4 bases unmatched. The CDR3 region has the DNA TGTGCCAGCAGCGTCACAGGGGTCACTGAAGCTTTCTTT. This sequence encodes CASSVTGVTEAFF. The full variable domain, with the rest looked up from reference TRBV7-3 and TRBJ1-1, is GAGVSQTPSNKVTEKGKYVELRCDPISGHTALYWYRQSLGQGPEFLIYFQGTGAADDSGLPNDRFFAVRPEGSVSTLKIQRTERGDSAVYLCASSVTGVTEAFFGQGTRLTVV.

This clone was seen a single time. The chain links TRBV7-8 to TRBJ2-6, with D tentatively TRBD2 (6 bases). The CDR3 is 14 residues long. Per germline, CDR1 SGHVS and CDR2 FQNEAQ. The V gene lost 11 bases and the J gene lost 0 bases, with 11 bases spanning the gap. Here the CDR3 reads CACAGSSGANVLTF. CDR3 DNA: TGTGCCTGCGCGGGGAGCTCTGGGGCCAACGTCCTGACTTTC.

This rearrangement joins TRBV7-2 to TRBJ1-3; D remains ambiguous. Germline assignment: CDR1 SGHTA and CDR2 FQGNSA. This CDR3 contains 12 residues. V was trimmed by 9 bases and J by 3 bases, leaving 9 bases between them. CDR3 sequence (DNA): TGTGCCAGTCGGGGATTTGGAAACACCATATATTTT. Its translation: CASRGFGNTIYF.

J is TRBJ2-5 and V is TRBV11-1, with D possibly TRBD2 on 6 matching bases. The V gene lost 7 bases and the J gene lost 4 bases, with 13 bases spanning the gap. Germline V gene sequence: CDR1 SGHAT, CDR2 FQDESV (reference sequence). The length of the CDR3 is 13 residues. This CDR3 is CASTPRGTETQYF. The CDR3 DNA is TGTGCCAGCACCCCGCGGGGAACAGAGACCCAGTACTTC.

J is TRBJ2-6 and V is TRBV19; tentative D call: TRBD2 (6 bases). Per the germline V gene, CDR1 is LNHDA and CDR2 is SQIVND (reference sequence). The V end was cut by 5 bases, the J end by 2 bases, with 22 bases between. This CDR3 region has 19 residues. CDR3 nucleotide sequence: TGTGCCAGTAGTCCAACGCCGGGGGTAGGACGGGCTGGGGCCAACGTCCTGACTTTC. Its translation: CASSPTPGVGRAGANVLTF.

The CDR3 DNA is TGTGCCAGCCACCCCCTAGAGGAGGCCGCCTACGAGCAGTACTTC. This gives the protein CASHPLEEAAYEQYF. This sequence joins TRBV7-9 and TRBJ2-7; a weak D match, TRBD2 (5 bases). The CDR3 is 15 residues long. Trimming removed 8 bases from V and 2 bases from J, with 19 bases in between. Germline CDR1 and CDR2: SEHNR and FQNEAQ (reference sequence). The full variable domain, completed using reference TRBV7-9 and TRBJ2-7, is DTGVSQNPRHKITKRGQNVTFRCDPISEHNRLYWYRQTLGQGPEFLTYFQNEAQLEKSRLLSDRFSAERPKGSFSTLEIQRTEQGDSAMYLCASHPLEEAAYEQYFGPGTRLTVT.

The V and J genes are TRBV30 and TRBJ1-4; TRBD1 matches 11 bases. Trimming at V came to 0 bases and at J to 7 bases, leaving 7 bases not matched to a gene. Germline values: CDR1 GTSNPN, CDR2 SVGIG (reference sequence). There are 16 residues in the CDR3. CDR3 in DNA: TGTGCCTGGAGTGTCCCGTGGACAGGGGGCTCTGAAAAACTGTTTTTT. Amino acids: CAWSVPWTGGSEKLFF.

V usage is TRBV27 and J usage is TRBJ1-1; 7 bases agree with TRBD1. Looked up from germline, CDR1 is MNHEY and CDR2 is SMNVEV (reference sequence). This CDR3 is 14 amino acids long. With 3 bases clipped from V and 3 bases from J, the junction kept 4 bases outside the gene matches. CDR3 nucleotide sequence: TGTGCCAGCAGTTTTGACAGGGAGGACACTGAAGCTTTCTTT. Translating it yields CASSFDREDTEAFF.

The chain recombines TRBV2 with TRBJ1-2, with D perhaps matching TRBD1 (5 bases). Germline CDR1 SNHLY, CDR2 FYNNEI. The CDR3 loop spans 14 amino acids. The V end lost 6 bases, the J end lost 4 bases, and 15 bases lay between the germline ends. In DNA form, the CDR3 reads TGTGCCAGCAGGGATACGACAGTGGGCTATGGCTACACCTTC. Protein: CASRDTTVGYGYTF. Looking up the rest from reference TRBV2 and TRBJ1-2 gives the full variable domain: EPEVTQTPSHQVTQMGQEVILRCVPISNHLYFYWYRQILGQKVEFLVSFYNNEISEKSEIFDDQFSVERPDGSNFTLKIRSTKLEDSAMYFCASRDTTVGYGYTFGSGTRLTVV.

This clone came up once. The genes are TRBV5-1 and TRBJ2-1; D may be TRBD2 (5 bases). The CDR3 loop spans 14 amino acids. Germline lookup yields CDR1 SGHRS and CDR2 YFSETQ. Trimming cost V 0 bases and J 7 bases, with 11 bases left between them. The CDR3 sequence is CASSLDGGRNEQFF. The CDR3 DNA reads TGCGCCAGCAGCTTGGATGGAGGCCGAAATGAGCAGTTCTTC.

The chain uses TRBV13 and TRBJ2-1, with a possible D match to TRBD2 (6 bases). This CDR3 is built from 12 residues. The V end was cut by 2 bases, the J end by 9 bases, with 8 bases between. Looked up from germline, CDR1 is PRHDT and CDR2 is FYEKMQ (reference sequence). CDR3 in amino acids: CASSLNGGEQFF. In DNA, the CDR3 is TGTGCCAGCAGCTTAAACGGGGGTGAGCAGTTCTTC.

The rearrangement links TRBV30 to TRBJ2-7; possible D gene TRBD1, 5 bases. Trimming left V 3 bases short and J 3 bases short, with 6 bases between. CDR3 length: 11 residues. Germline loops: CDR1 GTSNPN, CDR2 SVGIG (reference sequence). DNA for the CDR3: TGTGCCTGGAGCCAGGGCTACGAGCAGTACTTC. Residues: CAWSQGYEQYF.

The V call is TRBV9, the J call TRBJ1-6; 7 bases map to TRBD1. Germline V gene lookup returns CDR1 SGDLS and CDR2 YYNGEE. V lost 3 bases and J lost 5; bases outside the gene matches: 8. This CDR3 region has 16 residues. CDR3 nucleotides: TGTGCCAGCAGCGCGACAGGGAAGAGGAATAATTCACCCCTCCACTTT. Its protein product is CASSATGKRNNSPLHF.

The chain is built from TRBV9 and TRBJ2-1, with D perhaps TRBD1 (5 bases). CDR1 and CDR2 (germline): SGDLS, YYNGEE. The CDR3 consists of 15 residues. V lost 0 bases and J 5 bases, leaving 12 bases between the germline ends. CDR3 coding DNA: TGTGCCAGCAGCGTAGATCGGACACCGAACAATGAGCAGTTCTTC. Protein: CASSVDRTPNNEQFF.

V usage is TRBV13 and J usage is TRBJ1-1; 10 nucleotides match TRBD1. Germline CDR1 reads PRHDT; CDR2 reads FYEKMQ (reference sequence). V was pared by 5 bases and J by 0 bases, with 12 bases of the junction left unmatched. This CDR3 region has 18 residues. The CDR3, as DNA: TGTGCCAGCAGCCCTCCGATGGACAGGGGGAACATGAACACTGAAGCTTTCTTT. It specifies CASSPPMDRGNMNTEAFF.

In DNA form, the CDR3 reads TGTGCCAGCAGCTTAGGGGATAACACTGAAGCTTTCTTT. It is translated as CASSLGDNTEAFF. The J gene is TRBJ1-1, the V gene TRBV5-6, with a tentative D call TRBD1 (5 bases). Germline CDR1 and CDR2: SGHDT and YYEEEE. With 2 bases removed from V and 2 bases from J, the gap between germline ends came to 7 bases. The CDR3 loop spans 13 amino acids.

The V call is TRBV6-4, the J call TRBJ2-1, with 8 bases fitting TRBD2. This CDR3 region has 16 residues. The V gene's germline CDR1 is MRHNA and CDR2 SNTAGT. V gave up 0 bases and J gave up 5 bases; unmatched junction bases: 6. Here the CDR3 DNA reads TGTGCCAGCAGTGACTCCAATAGCGGGGACCACAATGAGCAGTTCTTC. Translating it yields CASSDSNSGDHNEQFF.